Each of the 2 T cell receptor beta chains below was sequenced from the same sample in a study of blood T cells in healthy people across ages (dated by TCRdb to the mid-2010s). Library preparation was by 5' RACE. TCRdb records Illumina HiSeq 2500 as the sequencer. A second PCR of about 6 to 12 cycles was performed with a sample-barcoded 5' primer and a J-beta primer mix. Through fastp at Q25 and MiXCR, TCRdb rebuilt clones from the public reads, retaining in-frame beta chains. Records with the same CDR3 protein are collapsed into one entry carrying the most frequent genes and DNA. This sample is represented by roughly 1,300,000 distinct CDR3 sequences; around 59% of them were singletons. The ten largest clones capture over 6.5% of the sample. Input material: blood. Every receptor here comes from a man in his late teens or twenties in good health.

The J gene is TRBJ2-1, the V gene TRBV13, with D unresolved. The CDR3 loop spans 12 amino acids. Germline V gene data show CDR1 as PRHDT and CDR2 as FYEKMQ (reference sequence). V was clipped by 0 bases and J by 15 bases, with 12 bases between them. Here the CDR3 DNA reads TGTGCCAGCAGCTTAGGGGGCACGGTGGGGTTCTTC. It translates to CASSLGGTVGFF.

For the CDR3, the DNA is TGTGCCAGCAGTCAGACTAGCGGGGACTCCTACAATGAGCAGTTCTTC. Translated: CASSQTSGDSYNEQFF. The chain uses TRBV7-9 and TRBJ2-1; 11 bases align to TRBD2. V shed 6 bases and J 0 bases; nucleotides not matched to a gene: 4. CDR3 length: 16 residues. CDR1 is SEHNR, CDR2 FQNEAQ, per germline (reference sequence).